This TCR beta chain was sequenced for a study of OX40 agonist ivuxolimab in advanced cancers. Study-wide results and limits: Clonal expansion by week 6 occurred in CD4+ and CD8+ blood T cells (at 0.1 to 3.0 mg/kg). There were also nonresponders showing low normalized T-cell clonal expansion.

This CDR3 spans 16 amino acids. The germline V gene encodes CDR1 ENHRY and CDR2 SYGVKD. The V gene end was trimmed by 6 bases and the J gene end by 5 bases; junction bases not matched to a gene: 9. With regard to this clone: Its target is unknown.

Produced via immunoSEQ multiplex PCR; TCRdb's table is partial and in-frame only. The data contain 55,000 to 60,000 clones, roughly 80% of them seen just once; the ten biggest clones take up 2.8%. This chain links TRBV10-3 with TRBJ1-6; 8 bases line up with TRBD1. This clonotype was obtained from an adult with an advanced solid tumor such as melanoma, head and neck, liver or kidney cancer. The source material was CD4+ or CD8+ T cells sorted from blood, sampled in a trial of the OX40 agonist ivuxolimab. The CDR3 protein is CAISNTGTGHNSPLHF. The CDR3 region has the DNA TGTGCCATCAGCAATACCGGGACAGGACATAATTCACCCCTCCACTTT.